This record looks at one T cell receptor beta chain sequence and its context. Its antigen is unknown. Base quality data are lacking; no much larger clone is found one base away. Inclusive of the bounding cysteine and phenylalanine, the CDR3 is 14 residues long. The read is trimmed to its CDR3 DNA, 42 bases read in frame from base 1. Per the germline V gene, MNHEY is the CDR1 and SVGAGI is the CDR2. V is shortened by 6 bases, J by 5 bases, and the region joining them spans 16 bases. In total, over 600 healthy bone marrow donors made up the cohort. At the time of sampling, every cohort member was nominally healthy, though immune exposures that went unrecorded were likely present. The donor tested CMV seropositive and was one of the 289 seropositive cohort members. A peripheral blood sample was provided by each donor, and peripheral blood mononuclear cells were used for TCR beta sequencing. The Qiagen DNeasy Blood Extraction Kit was used to extract genomic DNA from the blood cell samples.

These data are taken from a study of cytomegalovirus exposure and HLA in healthy donors listed by TCRdb under 2017. About the full investigation: In an earlier analysis of 450 to 750 of the donors, around 290 Gb of sequence data and approximately 120 million unique TCR beta sequences from 180 million or so T cells were reported. The study profiled the T cell repertoires of 666 subjects by immunosequencing and related them to cytomegalovirus serostatus. HLA typing covered class I and class II loci at four-digit resolution. Genome-wide SNP genotypes for about 60% of the 666 donors were used in a later genetic analysis, which treated that subset as a discovery cohort. Among some 410 genotyped donors of the cohort, an average of roughly 230,000 unique TCR beta nucleotide sequences was sequenced per donor, of which about 19% were non-productive. Rather than using new phenotypic data, the later analysis identified candidate immune exposures from TCR beta sequences and from how often those sequences occurred across donors. Among the roughly 400 genotyped donors, around 81% belonged to the genetic ancestry cluster associated with self-reported Caucasian donors. A separate validation cohort of more than 100 different subjects was used in addition to the approximately 700-subject first cohort. To predict cytomegalovirus infection status, the study combined high-throughput TCR immunosequencing, statistical association of individual TCRs with disease status, and machine learning. In a later analysis, previously published TCR beta repertoires from 666 donors were re-analyzed and high-resolution HLA genotyping was added so that TCR occurrence patterns could be studied. Several DR-DQ haplotypes were treated as single units for association and clustering because of strong linkage in the cohort. To decide whether each TCR beta V gene segment behaved as functional or pseudogenic, an earlier analysis of over 500 of the donors relied on high-throughput TCR beta sequencing. Approximately 300 gigabases of sequencing data and around 85 million unique TCR sequences made up an early release that covered several hundred HLA-typed donors. Alongside the repertoire data, information on donor age, sex, ethnicity and CMV serostatus was compiled. The number of typed donors differed by locus: about 629-630 for A, B, C, DRB1 and DQB1; roughly 510 for DQA1; 606 for DPA1; and about 450 for DPB1. The study aimed to test whether signatures of past pathogen exposure could be identified by cataloging public T cell receptors. Every repertoire in the discovery cohort had been generated on one and the same sequencing platform. Findings and caveats that apply to the study as a whole: The classifier was reported to diagnose cytomegalovirus status with high specificity and sensitivity in both the original and validation cohorts. Immune exposure information for the cohort was limited to CMV serostatus. In vitro tests confirmed that a few of the cytomegalovirus-associated TCR beta chains recognize cytomegalovirus antigens. A later analysis associated about 16,000 TCR beta sequences with specific HLA alleles at a false discovery rate of 0.05. When HLA alleles, especially DR and DQ, strongly co-occurred, TCR associations were difficult to assign to individual alleles. Roughly 15 rarely observed V segments, including chromosome 9 orphons, were excluded from the earlier analysis of a few hundred of the donors because counts were too low. The sequencing pipeline was judged likely to have produced a cluster of highly shared sequence variants as a technical artifact. The authors suggested that the approach could potentially be extended to other disease states and immunological phenotypes. Correlated functional status among segregating V segments might be attributable to linkage disequilibrium, but an unknown experimental factor could not be ruled out. The cohort was sequenced for TCR beta chains only, and without alpha or paired-chain data the features that could be detected were limited. A total of fewer than 200 TCR beta chains were listed by the study as associated with cytomegalovirus. Most TCR sequences were seen in very few donors, while some public TCRs were found in many individuals. Sequencing depth was assumed to be roughly uniform across donors in the presence/absence analyses, though that assumption may not hold. A later analysis reported that several top co-occurrence clusters appeared linked to parvovirus B19, influenza, CMV and Epstein-Barr virus. Broadly in line with IMGT annotations, most TCR beta V segments showed up in productive rearrangements about 90% or about 30% of the time in an earlier analysis of several hundred of the donors. A later genetic analysis associated a missense DCLRE1C variant with V-gene and J-gene trimming of TCR beta chains, and an independent cohort replicated the association. Some IMGT-functional V segments, including TRBV6-2 and TRBV6-3, could not be told apart with the 87-base-pair reads, so those segments were excluded. A further reported finding was that TCR beta sequences accurately predicted the HLA-A and HLA-B alleles for most subjects in the first cohort. HLA typing was unavailable for some donors at each locus, so association tests used only the typed subset. Most CMV-associated TCR beta chains appeared to be HLA-restricted in a later analysis, and the HLA associations seemed to be driven largely by CMV exposure. Compared with the roughly 710-donor mean, donors in an Asian-associated ancestry cluster had fewer N-insertions in productive TCRs, according to a later genetic analysis. Compared with equally common non-associated chains, HLA-associated TCR beta chains in a later analysis were more clonally expanded and had lower generation probabilities. In a later analysis, TCR association rates were found to vary across HLA loci, with the most associated TCRs seen for DRB1 alleles and the fewest for HLA-C alleles.

Libraries were built with the immunoSEQ multiplex PCR assay. For the multiplex PCR, a mixture combining 60 forward primers for TCR Vbeta segments and 13 reverse primers for TCR Jbeta segments was used. The CDR3 region of rearranged TCR beta genes was amplified from genomic DNA by a multiplex PCR assay. The amplified TCR beta libraries were sequenced on the Illumina HiSeq System as 87-base-pair reads. Under the source paper's analysis protocol: Across the roughly 700 repertoires, a later analysis counted 78 million or so unique TCR beta chains, 9.5 million to 12 million of which were shared by at least two donors. To remove PCR and sequencing errors, raw reads were error-corrected and collapsed into unique sequences using a nearest-neighbor algorithm that merged closely related sequences. Alignment of CDR3 sequences to IMGT reference sequences was used to assign V, D and J gene segments. For a sequence to be retained, at least a six-nucleotide match to both a V gene segment and a J gene segment was required. A rearrangement counted as productive if the CDR3 had no stop codons and remained in frame with V and J, and every other rearrangement counted as non-productive. Following IMGT convention, CDR3 was defined as the stretch from the second conserved V-encoded cysteine up to the conserved J-encoded phenylalanine. The earlier analysis of about 560 of the donors excluded any sequence lacking an unambiguous match to a single V gene segment. An earlier analysis of 450 to 650 of the donors called V segments functional above 56.7% productive rearrangements and segregating when the between-donor standard deviation exceeded 5%. A statistical classification framework was built to diagnose cytomegalovirus status from the catalog of TCR beta chain sequences. A later analysis assigned V and J genes by comparing TCR nucleotide sequences with IMGT/GENE-DB human TR gene sequences. The TCRdist pipeline was used in a later analysis to assign CDR3 sequences and most-parsimonious VDJ recombination scenarios. In a later analysis, each TCR beta chain was defined by its CDR3 amino acid sequence together with its V-gene family, and reads without a unique V-gene family were excluded. As a way to deal with suspected cross-contamination and a sequencing artifact, a later analysis dropped 592 nucleotide sequences that were highly shared and had low generation probability. In a later analysis, a clonal expansion index for each public chain was calculated from normalized within-repertoire ranks of inferred template counts. In a later analysis, generation probabilities were computed using a VDJ recombination model fitted to out-of-frame rearrangements, and the results were checked against IGoR. In a later analysis, TCR-TCR, TCR-HLA and TCR-CMV co-occurrence was scored with hypergeometric tests, and a repertoire-size bias correction was applied to TCR pairs. A later analysis estimated false discovery rates by permuting HLA or CMV assignments 20 times. In a later analysis, co-occurring TCRs were grouped using DBSCAN, and TCRdist sequence similarity was added for clustering within HLA-allele-positive subsets. Repertoires with fewer than 30,000 or more than 120,000 public chains were left out of co-occurrence clustering, as were five repertoires with anomalous nucleotide sharing. The clones in this table, taken by TCRdb from immuneACCESS, are in-frame only. Not every clone is retained; where verified, under half of the shortfall comes from an unresolved V gene, and the cause of the rest is unknown. V and J calls and clone size are as listed in that table; D and trimming were resolved from the DNA. The table for this sample lists 150,000 or so clones; about 80% of them were counted only once. The ten top clones hold approximately 6.3% of the sample.

Sequenced material: PBMCs. The V and J genes are TRBV6-5 and TRBJ1-1, with no confident D gene call. The receptor's source is a man in his forties in good health and CMV-seropositive. This receptor carries the CDR3 CASRTGSEVTEAFF. The DNA sequence is as follows: TGTGCCAGCAGGACGGGTTCAGAGGTAACTGAAGCTTTCTTT.